This T cell receptor beta chain was identified during a study of patients and donors after allogeneic stem cell transplantation. TCRdb ran MiXCR on the RT-PCR reads and lists one entry per CDR3 protein. The sample carries about 25,000 distinct CDR3 sequences, less than 45% recorded once. The V gene lost 7 bases and the J gene lost 3 bases, with 19 bases spanning the gap. The CDR3 totals 15 residues. Germline lookup yields CDR1 SGHRS and CDR2 YFSETQ. The sample was blood, either unsorted or a sorted T cell fraction (not recorded which). The TCR was taken from a human donor who was either an allogeneic HSCT recipient or a stem cell or donor lymphocyte infusion donor (not recorded which). It is not recorded whose cells these are; they may come from a transplant donor. The V call is TRBV5-1, the J call TRBJ1-1, with D possibly matching TRBD1 (5 bases). DNA for the CDR3: TGCGCCAGCTCAGGGTCCTTCGCGACCCACACTGAAGCTTTCTTT. It encodes CASSGSFATHTEAFF.